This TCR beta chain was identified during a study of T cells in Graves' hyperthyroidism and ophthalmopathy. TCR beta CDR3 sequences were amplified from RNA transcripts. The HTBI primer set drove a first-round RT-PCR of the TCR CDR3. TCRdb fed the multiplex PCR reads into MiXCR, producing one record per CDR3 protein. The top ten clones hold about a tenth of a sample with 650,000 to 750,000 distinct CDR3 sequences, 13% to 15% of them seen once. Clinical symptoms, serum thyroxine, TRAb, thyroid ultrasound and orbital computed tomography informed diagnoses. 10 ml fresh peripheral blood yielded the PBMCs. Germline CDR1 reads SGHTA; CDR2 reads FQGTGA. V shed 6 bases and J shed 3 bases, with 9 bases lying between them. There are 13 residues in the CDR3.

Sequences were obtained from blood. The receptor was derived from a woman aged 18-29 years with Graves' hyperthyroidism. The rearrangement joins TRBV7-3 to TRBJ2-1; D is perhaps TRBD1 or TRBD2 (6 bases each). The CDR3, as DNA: TGTGCCAGCAGTGAGGGGGGCTACAATGAGCAGTTCTTC. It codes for CASSEGGYNEQFF.